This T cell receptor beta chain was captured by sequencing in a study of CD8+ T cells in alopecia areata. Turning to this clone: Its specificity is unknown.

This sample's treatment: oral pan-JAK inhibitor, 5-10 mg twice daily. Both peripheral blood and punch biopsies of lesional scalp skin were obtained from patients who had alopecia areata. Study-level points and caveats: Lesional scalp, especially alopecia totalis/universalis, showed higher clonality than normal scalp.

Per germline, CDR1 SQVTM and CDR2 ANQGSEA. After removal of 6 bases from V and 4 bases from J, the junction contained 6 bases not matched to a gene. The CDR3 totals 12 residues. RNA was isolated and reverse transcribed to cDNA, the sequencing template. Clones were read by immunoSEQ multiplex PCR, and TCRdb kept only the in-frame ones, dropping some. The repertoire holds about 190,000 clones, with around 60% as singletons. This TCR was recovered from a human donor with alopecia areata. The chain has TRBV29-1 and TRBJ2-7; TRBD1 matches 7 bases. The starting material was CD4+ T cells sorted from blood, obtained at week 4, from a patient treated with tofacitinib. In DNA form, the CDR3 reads TGCAGCGTGGCAGTACAGGGGTACGAGCAGTACTTC. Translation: CSVAVQGYEQYF.